This TCR beta chain was sequenced during a study of blood T cell repertoires in COVID-19. About the study: COVID-19 samples from acute and convalescent phases originated in the United States, Italy and Spain. The cDNA or gDNA used as material had been derived from T cells, B-cell-depleted T cells, or PBMCs.

The method was immunoSEQ multiplex PCR; TCRdb's version includes in-frame clones alone and lacks a portion of them. This table holds 150,000 to 200,000 clones, about 85% found once. Sequenced input: peripheral blood. The TCR originated in a man aged 60-69 years with active or convalescent COVID-19.

This CDR3 is CAISRAQGEANYGYTF. The DNA of the CDR3 is TGTGCCATCAGCCGGGCTCAGGGGGAAGCTAACTATGGCTACACCTTC. The gene calls are TRBV10-3 and TRBJ1-2, with 7 bases matching TRBD1. J lost 0 bases, V lost 6 bases, and 10 bases had no gene match. Germline CDR1 is ENHRY and CDR2 is SYGVKD. The CDR3 is 16 amino acids.